The T cell receptor (beta chain) under discussion was sequenced for a study of CXCR3 chemokines and chemotherapy response in bladder cancer. This clonotype was observed many times. Each CDR3 protein is one row after TCRdb ran MiXCR on the PCR reads. The sample yields about 13,000 distinct CDR3 sequences, around 12% seen once. This CDR3 has 15 residues. From germline, CDR1 is MDHEN and CDR2 SYDVKM. Trimming left V 4 bases short and J 4 bases short, with 13 bases between. The material was obtained from a patient whose treatment included neoadjuvant chemotherapy. The source of this sequence is a human donor with bladder cancer that did not respond to neoadjuvant chemotherapy. The chain employs TRBV28 and TRBJ1-4; D unresolved. DNA of the CDR3: TGTGCCAGCAGTTCTAGGATAGATGGTAATGAAAAACTGTTTTTT. It specifies CASSSRIDGNEKLFF. The entire variable domain, with the rest obtained from reference TRBV28 and TRBJ1-4, is as follows: DVKVTQSSRYLVKRTGEKVFLECVQDMDHENMFWYRQDPGLGLRLIYFSYDVKMKEKGDIPEGYSVSREKKERFSLILESASTNQTSMYLCASSSRIDGNEKLFFGSGTQLSVL.